Each of the 8 T cell receptor beta chains below was sequenced from the same sample in a study of CD8+ T cells in alopecia areata. Extracted RNA was reverse transcribed into cDNA, the sequencing template. The data were produced by immunoSEQ multiplex PCR, yet TCRdb's version contains in-frame clones alone and is incomplete. The sample shows about 42,000 clones, roughly 65% of them seen only once. The treatment is: oral pan-JAK inhibitor, 5-10 mg twice daily. The starting material was CD8+ T cells sorted from blood, obtained at week 4, from a patient treated with tofacitinib. The source is a human donor with alopecia areata.

This chain uses TRBV4-3 with TRBJ1-2, with a tentative D call TRBD1 (6 bases). Looked up from germline, CDR1 is LGHNA and CDR2 is YSLEER. This CDR3 spans 15 amino acids. Trimming stripped 0 bases from V and 5 bases from J, with 13 bases between. The DNA for the CDR3 is TGCGCCAGCAGCCAAGAAACAGGGACCGCTTATGGCTACACCTTC. Amino acids: CASSQETGTAYGYTF.

With respect to this clone: In the same sample, other DNA sequences code for this CDR3. The chain employs TRBV7-2 and TRBJ2-7; 7 nucleotides align to TRBD2. Trimming cost V 1 base and J 6 bases; bases outside gene matches: 0. Germline CDR1 is SGHTA and CDR2 is FQGNSA. The CDR3 runs 12 residues. CDR3 in amino acids: CASSLGGSEQYF. The CDR3 bases are TGTGCCAGCAGCTTAGGCGGGAGCGAGCAGTACTTC.

This clone was counted a few times. The chain couples TRBV30 to TRBJ1-4; weak D call: TRBD1 (5 bases). CDR1 and CDR2 (germline): GTSNPN, SVGIG (reference sequence). The CDR3 length is 11 residues. Trimming pared 2 bases from V and 8 bases from J, leaving 6 bases between. The CDR3 bases are TGTGCCTGGAGTAAGGGGGAAAAACTGTTTTTT. Its translation: CAWSKGEKLFF.

The V call is TRBV10-3, the J call TRBJ1-2, with D maybe TRBD1 (6 bases). Between the trimmed V and J ends, which lost 5 bases and 4 bases, there was a span of 14 bases. Germline V CDR1 and CDR2: ENHRY, SYGVKD. The CDR3 sequence is 14 residues long. In DNA, the CDR3 is TGTGCCATCAGTTCCCCGGGGGGCAGCTATGGCTACACCTTC. Encoded protein: CAISSPGGSYGYTF.

V is TRBV7-9 and J is TRBJ2-7, with a possible D match to TRBD1 (6 bases). From germline, CDR1 is SEHNR and CDR2 FQNEAQ (reference sequence). The V and J ends lost 0 bases and 3 bases respectively, with 6 bases between them. This CDR3 comprises 13 residues. The CDR3 DNA is TGTGCCAGCAGCTTAGCGACAGGCTACGAGCAGTACTTC. Amino acid sequence: CASSLATGYEQYF. The full variable domain, rest sourced from reference TRBV7-9 and TRBJ2-7, is DTGVSQNPRHKITKRGQNVTFRCDPISEHNRLYWYRQTLGQGPEFLTYFQNEAQLEKSRLLSDRFSAERPKGSFSTLEIQRTEQGDSAMYLCASSLATGYEQYFGPGTRLTVT.

The chain joins TRBV4-1 to TRBJ2-7, with D possibly matching TRBD2 (5 bases). Trimming shortened V by 0 bases and J by 2 bases, and 8 bases separated the two germline ends. This CDR3 is built from 14 residues. Germline CDR1 is MGHRA and CDR2 is YSYEKL. The chain's CDR3 is CASSQEWTAYEQYF. As DNA, the CDR3 is TGCGCCAGCAGCCAAGAATGGACTGCCTACGAGCAGTACTTC.

The chain combines TRBV4-3 with TRBJ1-2, with D maybe TRBD1 (5 bases). CDR3 size: 13 residues. V was trimmed by 1 base and J by 6 bases, leaving 9 bases between them. CDR1 is LGHNA and CDR2 is YSLEER in the germline V gene. The DNA of the CDR3 is TGCGCCAGCAGCCAAGGATCAGGGAATGGCTACACCTTC. Protein: CASSQGSGNGYTF.

This clone is medium-sized by share. The chain recombines TRBV19 with TRBJ2-6; TRBD2 might be the D (5 bases). The CDR3 spans 17 residues. Trimming removed 3 bases at V and 1 base at J, with 13 bases between. CDR1 and CDR2 from the germline V gene are LNHDA and SQIVND (reference sequence). The CDR3 region has the DNA TGTGCCAGTAGTATTCAAACTAGTGCTTCTGGGGCCAACGTCCTGACTTTC. This gives the protein CASSIQTSASGANVLTF.